These 3 T cell receptor beta chains came from one sample sequenced in a study of CD8 T cells in Susac syndrome. About 0.5 to 1 ug RNA was reverse transcribed with random hexamers. TCRdb fed the immunoSEQ multiplex PCR reads into MiXCR, producing one record per CDR3 protein. This table has about 150,000 distinct CDR3 sequences, 90% to 95% appearing once. Sequences were obtained from CD4+ T cells from PBMCs. All receptors derive from a human donor with Susac syndrome.

This clonotype occurred once. The chain recombines TRBV12-3 or TRBV12-4 with TRBJ2-5; D is unresolved. V shed 6 bases and J shed 8 bases, with 10 bases lying between them. The CDR3 has 11 residues. CDR3 bases: TGTGCCAGCAGCTCCGTAGAAACCCAGTACTTC. Protein sequence: CASSSVETQYF.

The CDR3 reads CSARDPRSSYNEQFF. The CDR3, as DNA: TGCAGTGCTAGAGATCCCCGGAGCTCCTACAATGAGCAGTTCTTC. The chain couples TRBV20-1 to TRBJ2-1; D uncertain. The germline gives CDR1 DFQATT, CDR2 SNEGSKA (reference sequence). V dropped 0 bases and J dropped 0 bases, with 9 bases sitting between them. This CDR3 comprises 15 residues.

The chain recombines TRBV18 with TRBJ1-5; maybe TRBD1 (5 bases). This CDR3 is built from 13 residues. The V gene lost 6 bases and the J gene lost 5 bases, with 11 bases spanning the gap. From germline, CDR1 is KGHSH and CDR2 LQKENI. CDR3 amino acids: CASSKVGDQPQHF. CDR3 sequence (DNA): TGTGCCAGCTCGAAAGTGGGGGATCAGCCCCAGCATTTT.